This T cell receptor beta chain was observed in a study of technical replicates of blood from several donors. Per germline, CDR1 MNHEY and CDR2 SVGAGI. The V gene end was trimmed by 0 bases and the J gene end by 3 bases; junction bases not matched to a gene: 8. This CDR3 region has 16 residues. Assay: immunoSEQ multiplex PCR; the TCRdb copy retains only in-frame clones and omits some. The table records about 66,000 clones, approximately 87% of them present only once. Specimen: PBMCs. The clonotype comes from a human donor in good health. Some clones in this sample may be carry-over from other donors' samples. The chain uses TRBV6-5 and TRBJ2-7; 7 nucleotides match TRBD2. CDR3 region: CASSYSRMWEGYEQYF. The CDR3 bases are TGTGCCAGCAGTTACTCCCGGATGTGGGAGGGCTACGAGCAGTACTTC.